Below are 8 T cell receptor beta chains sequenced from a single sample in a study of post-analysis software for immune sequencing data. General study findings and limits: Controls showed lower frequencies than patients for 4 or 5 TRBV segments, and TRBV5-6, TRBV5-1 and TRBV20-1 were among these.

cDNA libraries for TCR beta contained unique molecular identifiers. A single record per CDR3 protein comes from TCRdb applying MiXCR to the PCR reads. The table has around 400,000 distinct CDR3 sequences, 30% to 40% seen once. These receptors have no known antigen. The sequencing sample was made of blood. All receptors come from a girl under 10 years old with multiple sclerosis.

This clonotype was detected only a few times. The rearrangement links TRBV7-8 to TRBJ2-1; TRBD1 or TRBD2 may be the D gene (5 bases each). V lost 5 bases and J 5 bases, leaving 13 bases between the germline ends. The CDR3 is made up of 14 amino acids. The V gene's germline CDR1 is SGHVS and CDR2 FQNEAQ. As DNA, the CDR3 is TGTGCCAGCAGCCACGACGGGGCGAACAATGAGCAGTTCTTC. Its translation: CASSHDGANNEQFF.

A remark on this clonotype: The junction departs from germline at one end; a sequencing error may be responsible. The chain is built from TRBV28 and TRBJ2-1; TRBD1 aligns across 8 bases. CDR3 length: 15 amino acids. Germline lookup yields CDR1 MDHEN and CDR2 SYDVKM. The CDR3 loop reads CARSSGGGSYNEQFF. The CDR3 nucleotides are TGTGCCAGGAGTTCAGGGGGCGGGTCGTACAATGAGCAGTTCTTC.

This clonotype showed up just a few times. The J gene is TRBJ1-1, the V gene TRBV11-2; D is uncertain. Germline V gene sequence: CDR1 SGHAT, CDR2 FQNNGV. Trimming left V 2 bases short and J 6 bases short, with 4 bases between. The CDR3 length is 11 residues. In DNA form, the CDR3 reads TGTGCCAGCAGCTTAAGTTCTGAAGCTTTCTTT. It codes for CASSLSSEAFF.

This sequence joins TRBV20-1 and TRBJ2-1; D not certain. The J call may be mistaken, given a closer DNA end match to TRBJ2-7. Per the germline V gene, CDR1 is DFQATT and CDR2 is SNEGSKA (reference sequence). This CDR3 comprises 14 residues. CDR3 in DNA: TGCAGTGCTAGAGGTCAGCCTTACTACAATGAGCAGTACTTC. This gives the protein CSARGQPYYNEQYF.

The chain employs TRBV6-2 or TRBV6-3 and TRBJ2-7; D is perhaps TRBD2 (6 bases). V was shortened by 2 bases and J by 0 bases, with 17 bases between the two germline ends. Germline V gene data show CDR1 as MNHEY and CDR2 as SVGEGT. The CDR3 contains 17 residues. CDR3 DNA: TGTGCCAGCAGTTACAGGAGGGAAGCGGTTTACTCCTACGAGCAGTACTTC. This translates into CASSYRREAVYSYEQYF.

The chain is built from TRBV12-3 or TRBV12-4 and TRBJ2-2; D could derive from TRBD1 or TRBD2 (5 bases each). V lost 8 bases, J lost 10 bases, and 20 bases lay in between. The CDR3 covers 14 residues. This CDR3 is CASLRDQLSTELFF. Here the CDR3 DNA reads TGTGCCAGCCTTCGGGACCAACTTTCGACGGAGCTGTTTTTT.

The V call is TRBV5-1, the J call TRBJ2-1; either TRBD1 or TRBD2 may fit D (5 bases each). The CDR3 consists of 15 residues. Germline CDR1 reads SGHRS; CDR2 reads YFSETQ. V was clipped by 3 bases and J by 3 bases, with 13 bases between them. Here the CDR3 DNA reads TGCGCCAGCAGCTGGGACCCCGGGGACTACAATGAGCAGTTCTTC. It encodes CASSWDPGDYNEQFF. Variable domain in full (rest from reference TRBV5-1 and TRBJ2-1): KAGVTQTPRYLIKTRGQQVTLSCSPISGHRSVSWYQQTPGQGLQFLFEYFSETQRNKGNFPGRFSGRQFSNSRSEMNVSTLELGDSALYLCASSWDPGDYNEQFFGPGTRLTVL.

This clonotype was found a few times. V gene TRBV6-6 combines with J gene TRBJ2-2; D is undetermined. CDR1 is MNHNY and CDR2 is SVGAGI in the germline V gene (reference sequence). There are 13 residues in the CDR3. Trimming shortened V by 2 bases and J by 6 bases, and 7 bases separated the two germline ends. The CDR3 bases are TGTGCCAGCAGTTACCTTCTCCCCGGGGAGCTGTTTTTT. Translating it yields CASSYLLPGELFF.